This T cell receptor beta chain was identified during a study of blood T cell repertoires in COVID-19. Germline V gene lookup returns CDR1 MNHEY and CDR2 SVGEGT. Trimming left V 5 bases short and J 0 bases short, with 5 bases between. The CDR3 has 13 amino acids. The sample holds a few counts of this clone. The method was immunoSEQ multiplex PCR; TCRdb's version includes in-frame clones alone and lacks a portion of them. The profile shows about 300,000 clones, 85% of them singletons. Specimen: PBMCs or T cells enriched from blood (not recorded which). This receptor was identified in a woman aged 45-65 years who had recovered from COVID-19. The J gene is TRBJ1-5, the V gene TRBV6-2 or TRBV6-3; D is ambiguous. The CDR3 DNA reads as TGTGCCAGCAGTAGAGATAGCAATCAGCCCCAGCATTTT. It is translated as CASSRDSNQPQHF.